The 3 T cell receptor beta chains below all came from one sample that was sequenced in a study of response to subunit inactivated influenza vaccine. TCRdb reprocessed the RT-PCR reads via MiXCR and lists one record per CDR3 protein. This table has hundreds of thousands of distinct CDR3 sequences, 15% to 18% appearing once. The sequencing used PBMCs from blood, collected about 11 days after vaccination. These TCRs come from a man in his fifties or sixties who received an inactivated influenza vaccine.

The chain joins TRBV10-3 to TRBJ2-3, with 13 bases that match TRBD2. The J segment lost 2 bases and the V segment lost 4 bases, leaving 3 bases of the junction unmatched. The germline V gene has CDR1 ENHRY and CDR2 SYGVKD. The CDR3 is 16 amino acids. The CDR3 region is CAISGLAGGSTDTQYF. The CDR3 DNA is TGTGCCATCAGTGGACTAGCGGGGGGCTCCACAGATACGCAGTATTTT.

The chain combines TRBV12-3 or TRBV12-4 with TRBJ2-3, with D perhaps TRBD1 (5 bases). V was trimmed by 7 bases and J by 1 base, leaving 9 bases between them. CDR3 length: 13 residues. The CDR3: CASMLTGTDTQYF. CDR3 DNA: TGTGCCAGCATGTTGACAGGCACAGATACGCAGTATTTT.

This chain joins TRBV20-1 and TRBJ2-1, with 9 bases identical to TRBD2. V lost 3 bases, J lost 2 bases, and 5 bases stayed unmatched. The CDR3 contains 15 residues. CDR1 and CDR2 (germline): DFQATT, SNEGSKA (reference sequence). The CDR3 protein is CSASKLAGPYNEQFF. The CDR3 DNA reads TGCAGTGCTAGCAAGCTAGCGGGACCCTACAATGAGCAGTTCTTC.